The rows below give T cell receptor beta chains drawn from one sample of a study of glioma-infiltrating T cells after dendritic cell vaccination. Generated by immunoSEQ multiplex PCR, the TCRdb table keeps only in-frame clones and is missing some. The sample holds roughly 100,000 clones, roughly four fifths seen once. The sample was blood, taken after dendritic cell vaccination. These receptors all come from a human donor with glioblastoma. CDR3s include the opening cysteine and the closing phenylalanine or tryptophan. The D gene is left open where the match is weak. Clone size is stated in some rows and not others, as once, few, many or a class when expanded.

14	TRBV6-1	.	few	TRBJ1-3	TGTGCCAGCAGCCCCGGGAGGGCTGGAAACACCATATATTTT	CASSPGRAGNTIYF
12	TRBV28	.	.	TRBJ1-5	TGTGCCAGCAGTTTGGCGGTGCAGCCCCAGCATTTT	CASSLAVQPQHF
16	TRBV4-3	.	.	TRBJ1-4	TGCGCCAGCAGCCCGCAAACAGGGAAGAGTGGTGAAAAACTGTTTTTT	CASSPQTGKSGEKLFF
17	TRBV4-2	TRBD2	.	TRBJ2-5	TGTGCCAGCAGCCAAGATGAAACTAGCGGGTTCCAAGAGACCCAGTACTTC	CASSQDETSGFQETQYF
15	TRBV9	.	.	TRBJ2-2	TGTGCCAGCAGCGTAGTTTCAGGGAACACCGGGGAGCTGTTTTTT	CASSVVSGNTGELFF
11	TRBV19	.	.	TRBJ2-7	TGTGCCAGTAGATCGAGCTACGAGCAGTACTTC	CASRSSYEQYF
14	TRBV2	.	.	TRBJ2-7	TGTGCCAGCAACCACGGGACATTCTCCTACGAGCAGTACTTC	CASNHGTFSYEQYF
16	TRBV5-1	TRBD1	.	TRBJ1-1	TGCGCCAGCAGCTCGAACGACGCAACAGGGGACACTGAAGCTTTCTTT	CASSSNDATGDTEAFF
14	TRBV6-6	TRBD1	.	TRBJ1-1	TGTGCCAGCAGGACCGACAGGGGGAACACTGAAGCTTTCTTT	CASRTDRGNTEAFF
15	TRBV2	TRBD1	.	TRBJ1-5	TGTGCCAGCAGCCTGGACAGGGTGGGGAGCCAGCCCCAGCATTTT	CASSLDRVGSQPQHF
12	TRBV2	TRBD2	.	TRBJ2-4	TGTGCCAGCACGGGGGAGGGGAACATTCAGTACTTC	CASTGEGNIQYF
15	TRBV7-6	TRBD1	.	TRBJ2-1	TGTGCCAGCAGCCCAGGGACAGGGACCGTCCATGAGCAGTTCTTC	CASSPGTGTVHEQFF
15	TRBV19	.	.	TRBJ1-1	TGTGCCAGTAGTACGATGGAGGGGACGAACACTGAAGCTTTCTTT	CASSTMEGTNTEAFF
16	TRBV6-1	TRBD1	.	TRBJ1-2	TGTGCCAGCAGTGACCACGGACAGGGGATGGACTATGGCTACACCTTC	CASSDHGQGMDYGYTF
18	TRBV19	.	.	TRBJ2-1	TGTGCCAGTAGTATGGAGTTTTGGGGAACTAGCCCCCACAATGAGCAGTTCTTC	CASSMEFWGTSPHNEQFF
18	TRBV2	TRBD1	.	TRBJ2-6	TGTGCCAGCACCTTGGGGACAGGGGGCGCATTTGGGGCCAACGTCCTGACTTTC	CASTLGTGGAFGANVLTF
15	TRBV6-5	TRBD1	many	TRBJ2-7	TGTGCCAGCAGTTACTCGGGAGACAGGGGGCGCGAGCAGTACTTC	CASSYSGDRGREQYF
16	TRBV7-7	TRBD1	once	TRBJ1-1	TGTGCCAGCAGCCCCTTGACAGGGGCGGAAAGTGGGGGAGCTTTCTTT	CASSPLTGAESGGAFF
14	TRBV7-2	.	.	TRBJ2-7	TGTGCCAGCGGGACTGGGGCCGACAACTACGAGCAGTACTTC	CASGTGADNYEQYF
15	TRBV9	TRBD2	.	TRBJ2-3	TGTGCCAGCAGCCCAGAACTAGCGGTGACAGATACGCAGTATTTT	CASSPELAVTDTQYF
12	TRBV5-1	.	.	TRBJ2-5	TGCGCCAGCAGCTTCGGGGAGGAGACCCAGTACTTC	CASSFGEETQYF
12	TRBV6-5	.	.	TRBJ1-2	TGTGCCACCATCACCGGGATCTATGGCTACACCTTC	CATITGIYGYTF
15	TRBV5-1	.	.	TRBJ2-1	TGCGCCAGCAGCTTGCCGGACACGGGCTACAATGAGCAGTTCTTC	CASSLPDTGYNEQFF
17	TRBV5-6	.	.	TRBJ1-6	TGTGCCAGCAGCTTGGACGGCGCTAGCTCCTATAATTCACCCCTCCACTTT	CASSLDGASSYNSPLHF
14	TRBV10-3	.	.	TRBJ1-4	TGTGCCATCAGTGAAGGGGGTGATATGGAAAAACTGTTTTTT	CAISEGGDMEKLFF
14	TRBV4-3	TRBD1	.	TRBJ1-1	TGCGCCAGCAGCCAAGGACAGGGGGACACTGAAGCTTTCTTT	CASSQGQGDTEAFF
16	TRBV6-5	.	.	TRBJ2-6	TGTGCCAGCAGTTACGAGGCAGGGGTCGGGGCCAACGTCCTGACTTTC	CASSYEAGVGANVLTF
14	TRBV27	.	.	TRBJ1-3	TGTGCCAGCAGTTTCCGGGGCTCTGGAAACACCATATATTTT	CASSFRGSGNTIYF
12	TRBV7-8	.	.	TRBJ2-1	TGTGCCAGCAGCTCAACATACAATGAGCAGTTCTTC	CASSSTYNEQFF
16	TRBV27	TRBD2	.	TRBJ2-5	TGTGCCAGCAGTTTGGCTAGCGGGGGCCGAAAAGAGACCCAGTACTTC	CASSLASGGRKETQYF
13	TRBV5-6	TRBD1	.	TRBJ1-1	TGTGCCAGCAGCTCTTACAGGGGAACTGAAGCTTTCTTT	CASSSYRGTEAFF
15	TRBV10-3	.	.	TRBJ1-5	TGTGCCATCAGTGAGTCTTTCGGGGTGAATCAGCCCCAGCATTTT	CAISESFGVNQPQHF
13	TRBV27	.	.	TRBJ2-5	TGTGCCAGCAGTATTCAGGGGTGGGAGACCCAGTACTTC	CASSIQGWETQYF
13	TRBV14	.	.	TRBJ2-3	TGTGCCAGCAGCGCCCAGGGTGCAGATACGCAGTATTTT	CASSAQGADTQYF
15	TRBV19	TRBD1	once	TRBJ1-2	TGTGCCAGTAGTTCCCTACAGGGGTATGACTATGGCTACACCTTC	CASSSLQGYDYGYTF
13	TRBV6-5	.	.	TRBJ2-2	TGTGCCGCCAGGCAGTCGATCAGCGGGGAGCTGTTTTTT	CAARQSISGELFF
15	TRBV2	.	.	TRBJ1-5	TGTGCCAGCAGAAAGGACTCAAAAGGGAGTCAGCCCCAGCATTTT	CASRKDSKGSQPQHF
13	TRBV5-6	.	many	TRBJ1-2	TGTGCCAGCAGCTTGGCACAGAACTATGGCTACACCTTC	CASSLAQNYGYTF
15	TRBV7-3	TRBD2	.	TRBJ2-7	TGTGCCAGCAGTTCAGATGGGGGGGGCTCCTACGAGCAGTACTTC	CASSSDGGGSYEQYF
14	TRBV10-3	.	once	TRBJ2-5	TGTGCCATCAGTGAGTCAACTAGGCAAGAGACCCAGTACTTC	CAISESTRQETQYF
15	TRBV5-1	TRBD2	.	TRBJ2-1	TGCGCCAGCAGCCCAGGACTAGTCTCCTACAATGAGCAGTTCTTC	CASSPGLVSYNEQFF
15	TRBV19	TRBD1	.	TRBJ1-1	TGTGCCAGTAGTGACAGGGGGCGCTCGGGCACTGAAGCTTTCTTT	CASSDRGRSGTEAFF
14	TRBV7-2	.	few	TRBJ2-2	TGTGCCAGCAGCTTACTCTTTAAGCTCGGGGAGCTGTTTTTT	CASSLLFKLGELFF
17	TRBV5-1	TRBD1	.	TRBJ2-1	TGCGCCAGCAGCCCTCCGGGACAGGGGTCCGCCTACAATGAGCAGTTCTTC	CASSPPGQGSAYNEQFF
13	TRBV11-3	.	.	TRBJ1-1	TGTGCCAGCAGCTTAGATATGAACACTGAAGCTTTCTTT	CASSLDMNTEAFF
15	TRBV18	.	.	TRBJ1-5	TGTGCCAGCTCACCTCTCAGGGACAACAATCAGCCCCAGCATTTT	CASSPLRDNNQPQHF
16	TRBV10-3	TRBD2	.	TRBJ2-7	TGTGCCATCAGTGAGTCAGCGGGGGCCTCCTCCTACGAGCAGTACTTC	CAISESAGASSYEQYF
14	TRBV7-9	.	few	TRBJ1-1	TGTGCCAGCACCCTTCCGGGCACAGGCACTGAAGCTTTCTTT	CASTLPGTGTEAFF
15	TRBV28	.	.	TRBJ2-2	TGTGCCAGCAGTCCCCAGGGATATCTCGCCGGGGAGCTGTTTTTT	CASSPQGYLAGELFF
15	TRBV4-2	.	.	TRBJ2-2	TGTGCCAGCAGCCAAGAAGCTAGAGACACCGGGGAGCTGTTTTTT	CASSQEARDTGELFF